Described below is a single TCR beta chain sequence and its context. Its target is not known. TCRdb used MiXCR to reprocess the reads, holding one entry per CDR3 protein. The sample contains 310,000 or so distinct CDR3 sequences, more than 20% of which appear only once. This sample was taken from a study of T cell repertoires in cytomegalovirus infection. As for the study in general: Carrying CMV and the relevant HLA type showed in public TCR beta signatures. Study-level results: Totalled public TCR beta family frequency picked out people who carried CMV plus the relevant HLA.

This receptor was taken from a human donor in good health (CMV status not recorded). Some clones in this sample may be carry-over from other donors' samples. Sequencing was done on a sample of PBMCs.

This CDR3 is CASSEAGDYGYTF. The CDR3 DNA reads as TGTGCCAGCAGTGAAGCAGGAGACTATGGCTACACCTTC. The chain uses TRBV2 and TRBJ1-2; D ambiguous. The CDR3 is 13 residues long. The V and J ends lost 0 bases and 3 bases respectively, with 5 bases between them. The germline V gene encodes CDR1 SNHLY and CDR2 FYNNEI.